A selection of T cell receptor beta chains follows, all from one sample in a study of OX40 agonist ivuxolimab in advanced cancers. Assay: immunoSEQ multiplex PCR; the TCRdb copy retains only in-frame clones and omits some. The sample lists tens of thousands of clones, around 93% occurring once. The sequencing here drew on CD4+ or CD8+ T cells sorted from blood, taken in a trial of the OX40 agonist ivuxolimab. Receptors originate from an adult with an advanced solid tumor such as melanoma, head and neck, liver or kidney cancer. The CDR3 runs from the conserved cysteine through the conserved F or W. D genes are given only for firm matches. Some rows have no size entry. The others give once, few or many, or a class for an expanded clone.

V	size	D	J	DNA	CDR3
TRBV19	.	.	TRBJ2-2	TGTGCCAGTAGCATAACAGGGGGGGAGCTGTTTTTT	CASSITGGELFF
TRBV19	once	.	TRBJ2-7	TGTGCCAGTAAGGGGGACGAGCAGTACTTC	CASKGDEQYF
TRBV7-6	.	TRBD1	TRBJ2-3	TGTGCCAGCAGCCAAGGACAGGGCCCAGATACGCAGTATTTT	CASSQGQGPDTQYF
TRBV11-1	.	.	TRBJ2-1	TGTGCCAGCAGCTCCCCCCCGGAAGGACACAATGAGCAGTTCTTC	CASSSPPEGHNEQFF
TRBV7-6	.	.	TRBJ2-3	TGTGCCAGCAGCTTAGAGGCGGGGTTCACAGATACGCAGTATTTT	CASSLEAGFTDTQYF
TRBV10-3	.	.	TRBJ2-2	TGTGCCATCAGTGAGCCGAGGGGATCCGGGGAGCTGTTTTTT	CAISEPRGSGELFF
TRBV19	.	.	TRBJ1-5	TGTGCCAGTAGTTCGGGACAGCCCCAGCATTTT	CASSSGQPQHF
TRBV9	.	TRBD2	TRBJ2-5	TGTGCCAGCAGCCCCGGGGGGGACCAAGAGACCCAGTACTTC	CASSPGGDQETQYF
TRBV7-6	.	TRBD1	TRBJ2-2	TGTGCCAGCAGCTTAGGGACAGGGCGGTCCGGCGGGGAGCTGTTTTTT	CASSLGTGRSGGELFF
TRBV7-6	.	.	TRBJ2-7	TGTGCCAGCAGCTCTGTAAGGGCAGGAGGTTACGAGCAGTACTTC	CASSSVRAGGYEQYF
TRBV29-1	.	.	TRBJ1-2	TGCAGCGTTGAAGGGCAGGGGCGATGGTATGGCTACACCTTC	CSVEGQGRWYGYTF
TRBV28	.	.	TRBJ1-1	TGTGCCAGCAGTTTATCGAGGCATCGGGTCTTT	CASSLSRHRVF
TRBV7-6	.	.	TRBJ2-3	TGTGCCAGCAGCTTAGAGGCGGGGACCACAGATACGCAGTATTTT	CASSLEAGTTDTQYF
TRBV7-9	.	.	TRBJ2-3	TGTGCCAGCAGCCGAATAGATACGCAGTATTTT	CASSRIDTQYF
TRBV5-1	.	TRBD1	TRBJ1-3	TGCGCCAGCAGCTTAGGACAGGGCGTCCTAAACACCATATATTTT	CASSLGQGVLNTIYF
TRBV9	.	TRBD2	TRBJ2-7	TGTGCCAGCAGCGAAGGACGAGCGGGAGGGGTCGAGCAGTACTTC	CASSEGRAGGVEQYF
TRBV6-6	.	.	TRBJ2-7	TGTGCCAGCAGTTACTCTTCCAGGGAAGACGAGCAGTACTTC	CASSYSSREDEQYF
TRBV28	.	.	TRBJ1-6	TGTGCCAGCGAGAGGGACTCCTATAATTCACCCCTCCACTTT	CASERDSYNSPLHF
TRBV11-2	.	.	TRBJ2-1	TGTGCCAGCAGCTTAGCCGGGAGTGACTACAATGAGCAGTTCTTC	CASSLAGSDYNEQFF
TRBV4-1	.	.	TRBJ1-4	TGCGCCAGCAGCCAAGATAGAATGGGAACTAATGAAAAACTGTTTTTT	CASSQDRMGTNEKLFF
TRBV7-6	.	.	TRBJ1-1	TGTGCCAGCAGCTCTCCGGGCCAGATTGAAGCTTTCTTT	CASSSPGQIEAFF
TRBV15	.	.	TRBJ1-5	TGTGCCACCACAAGTAGGGGGTGGATCAATCAGCCCCAGCATTTT	CATTSRGWINQPQHF
TRBV6-5	.	.	TRBJ1-5	TGTGCCACCCAACCCAGGGGACCAGAACAGCCCCAGCATTTT	CATQPRGPEQPQHF
TRBV9	.	TRBD2	TRBJ2-1	TGTGCCAGCAGCCCCAGCGGGAGCTCCTACAATGAGCAGTTCTTC	CASSPSGSSYNEQFF
TRBV19	.	TRBD2	TRBJ2-1	TGTGCCAGTAGTATAAGCGGGAGGGGGGATGAGCAGTTCTTC	CASSISGRGDEQFF
TRBV4-3	once	TRBD2	TRBJ2-5	TGCGCCAGCAGCCAAGAAGGGAGGGTTTGGGAGACCCAGTACTTC	CASSQEGRVWETQYF
TRBV4-3	once	.	TRBJ1-2	TGCGCCAGCAGCCTTGGGGGTGACTATGGCTACACCTTC	CASSLGGDYGYTF
TRBV27	.	TRBD2	TRBJ2-1	TGTGCCAGCAGTTTATCACTAGCGGGGGTGACCCTGGGGGGTTATGAGCAGTTCTTC	CASSLSLAGVTLGGYEQFF
TRBV27	.	TRBD1	TRBJ1-1	TGTGCCAGCAGTTTCCGGGACAGTACTGAAGCTTTCTTT	CASSFRDSTEAFF
TRBV7-3	.	TRBD2	TRBJ2-3	TGTGCCAGCAGCCTCACTAGCGGGATCGCAGATACGCAGTATTTT	CASSLTSGIADTQYF
TRBV7-6	.	.	TRBJ1-1	TGTGCCAGCAGCTTAGCGGAGGGATCGGAAGCTTTCTTT	CASSLAEGSEAFF
TRBV28	.	TRBD2	TRBJ2-7	TGTGCCAGCAGTTTCACTAGCGGGAGGGCCGATGAGCAGTACTTC	CASSFTSGRADEQYF
TRBV5-6	.	.	TRBJ2-7	TGTGCCAGCAGCTTGTCCGGCTCAGGAACCCGTTACGAGCAGTACTTC	CASSLSGSGTRYEQYF
TRBV4-1	.	.	TRBJ2-7	TGCGCCAGCAGCCGGGCCCTCTACGAGCAGTACTTC	CASSRALYEQYF
TRBV5-1	.	.	TRBJ1-6	TGCGCCAGCAGTCACAGGACGGATAGCTCCTATAATTCACCCCTCCACTTT	CASSHRTDSSYNSPLHF
TRBV9	.	.	TRBJ2-6	TGTGCCAGCAGCGCTGGGAGCGCTGGGGCCAACGTCCTGACTTTC	CASSAGSAGANVLTF
TRBV11-1	.	.	TRBJ2-3	TGTGCCAGCAGCTTACAGGGGACAGATACGCAGTATTTT	CASSLQGTDTQYF
TRBV28	.	.	TRBJ1-5	TGTGCCAGCAGCCCCGAGGTAGTGAGCAATCAGCCCCAGCATTTT	CASSPEVVSNQPQHF
TRBV6-5	.	.	TRBJ2-7	TGTGCCAGCAGATCGCGTGGGGGGCGCTCCTACGAGCAGTACTTC	CASRSRGGRSYEQYF
TRBV7-9	.	.	TRBJ1-3	TGTGCCAGCAGCTTACCCTATGAAGGAGGAAACACCATATATTTT	CASSLPYEGGNTIYF
TRBV15	once	.	TRBJ2-7	TGTGCCACCAGCAGTCGCCTGGGACCTAACGAGGAGTACTTC	CATSSRLGPNEEYF